This note documents a single T cell receptor (beta chain) sequence. The antigen remains undetermined. These data belong to a study of T cells in localized non-small cell lung cancer. Germline V gives CDR1 SGHNT, CDR2 YYREEE (reference sequence). This CDR3 comprises 14 residues. J gave up 2 bases and V 3 bases, and 5 bases lay outside the gene matches. Method: immunoSEQ multiplex PCR; TCRdb's copy keeps in-frame clones and lacks some. The top ten clones hold 22% of a sample with tens of thousands of clones, roughly 90% of them seen once. Findings and caveats of the study: Clonality of T cells reached its maximum in uninvolved adjacent lung, surpassing tumor. Paired adjacent lung recovered a median around 59 of the top 100 tumor clones.

The clonotype comes from a man aged 40-75 years with stage I squamous cell lung carcinoma. The chain uses TRBV5-4 and TRBJ2-7, with 7 bases fitting TRBD2. The sequences come from peripheral blood, collected before any cancer treatment. CDR3 amino acids: CASSSGLLPYEQYF. CDR3 bases: TGTGCCAGCAGCTCGGGACTACTTCCCTACGAGCAGTACTTC.